This T cell receptor (beta chain) was sequenced during a study of blood T cell repertoires in COVID-19. Between the trimmed V and J ends, which lost 1 base and 2 bases, there was a span of 13 bases. The CDR3 has 15 amino acids. Germline-derived CDR1 and CDR2 are SQVTM and ANQGSEA. How the authors handled the data: Scientists estimated how many nucleated cells there were by amplifying reference gene primers. Only in-frame clones appear in the TCRdb table, and some are missing; sequencing was by immunoSEQ multiplex PCR. D and trimming come from the DNA, and the V and J calls and clone size come from that table. The table records about 110,000 clones, 70% to 85% of them present only once.

The sequence was obtained from a middle-aged woman with acute or convalescent COVID-19. The V and J genes are TRBV29-1 and TRBJ2-3; a possible D gene is TRBD2 (6 bases). The sample consisted of peripheral blood. This chain's CDR3 is CSVEGLAAATDTQYF. CDR3 nucleotide sequence: TGCAGCGTTGAAGGATTAGCGGCCGCCACAGATACGCAGTATTTT.